The clone carrying this T cell receptor (beta chain) was recorded at least ten times. Using MiXCR, TCRdb reanalyzed the PCR reads. The sample lists 90,000 or so clones, 8% to 9.5% occurring once. The CDR3 contains 17 residues. The germline CDR1 and CDR2 sequences are SGHAT and FQNNGV. V was shortened by 1 base and J by 7 bases, with 20 bases between the two germline ends. This sample was taken from a study of metastatic and nonmetastatic thyroid tumors. No treatment had been given to any patient before thyroid surgery. The chain couples TRBV11-2 to TRBJ2-4; D remains unclear. This receptor was identified in a female donor with papillary thyroid cancer or a benign thyroid nodule (not recorded which). Some clones in this sample may be carry-over from other donors' samples. The sample was blood. The CDR3 reads CASSLVKGSTLVNIQYF. Here the CDR3 DNA reads TGTGCCAGCAGCTTAGTTAAGGGTAGCACCCTCGTTAACATTCAGTACTTC.